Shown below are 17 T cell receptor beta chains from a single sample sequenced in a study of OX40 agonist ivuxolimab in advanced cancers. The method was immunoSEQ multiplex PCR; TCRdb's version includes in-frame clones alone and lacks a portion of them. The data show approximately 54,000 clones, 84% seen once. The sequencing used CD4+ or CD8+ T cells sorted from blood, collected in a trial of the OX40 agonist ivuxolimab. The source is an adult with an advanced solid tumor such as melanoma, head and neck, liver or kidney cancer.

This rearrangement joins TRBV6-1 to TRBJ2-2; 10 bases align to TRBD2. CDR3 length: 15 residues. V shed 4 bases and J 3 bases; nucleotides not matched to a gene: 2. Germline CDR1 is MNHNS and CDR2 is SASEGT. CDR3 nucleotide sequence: TGTGCCAGCAGTGCGCTAGCGGGGGACACCGGGGAGCTGTTTTTT. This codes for CASSALAGDTGELFF.

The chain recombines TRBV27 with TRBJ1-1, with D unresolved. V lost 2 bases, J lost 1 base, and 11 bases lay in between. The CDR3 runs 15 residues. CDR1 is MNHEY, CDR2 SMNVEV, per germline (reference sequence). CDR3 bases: TGTGCCAGCAGTTTAGCGTCAGCCAAGAACACTGAAGCTTTCTTT. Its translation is CASSLASAKNTEAFF.

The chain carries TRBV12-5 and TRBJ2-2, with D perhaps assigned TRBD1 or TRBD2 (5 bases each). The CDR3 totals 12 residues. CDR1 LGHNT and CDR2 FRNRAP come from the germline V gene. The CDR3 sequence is CARGLNTGELFF. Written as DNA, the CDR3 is TGTGCGAGGGGCTTGAACACCGGGGAGCTGTTTTTT.

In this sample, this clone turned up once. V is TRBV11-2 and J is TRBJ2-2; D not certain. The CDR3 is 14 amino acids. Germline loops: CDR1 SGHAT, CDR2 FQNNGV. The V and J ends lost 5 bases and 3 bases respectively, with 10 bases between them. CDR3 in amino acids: CASSLRTDTGELFF. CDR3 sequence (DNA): TGTGCCAGCAGCCTTAGGACGGACACCGGGGAGCTGTTTTTT.

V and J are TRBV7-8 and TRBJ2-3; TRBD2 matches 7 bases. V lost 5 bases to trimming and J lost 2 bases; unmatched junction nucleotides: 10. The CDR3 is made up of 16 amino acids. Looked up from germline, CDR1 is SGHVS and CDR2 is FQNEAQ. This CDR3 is CASSRLAQSPTDTQYF. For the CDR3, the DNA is TGTGCCAGCAGCAGACTAGCCCAATCCCCCACAGATACGCAGTATTTT.

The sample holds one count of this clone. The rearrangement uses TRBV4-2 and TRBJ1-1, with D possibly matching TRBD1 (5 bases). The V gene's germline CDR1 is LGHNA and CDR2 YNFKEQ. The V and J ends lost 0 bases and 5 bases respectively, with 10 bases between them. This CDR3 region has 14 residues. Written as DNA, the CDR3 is TGTGCCAGCAGCCAAGAGGGGGGAAGAACTGAAGCTTTCTTT. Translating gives CASSQEGGRTEAFF.

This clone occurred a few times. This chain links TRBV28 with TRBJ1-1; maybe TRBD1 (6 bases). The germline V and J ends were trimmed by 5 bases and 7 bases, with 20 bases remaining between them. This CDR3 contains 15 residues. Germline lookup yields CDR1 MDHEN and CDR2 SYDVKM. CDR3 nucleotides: TGTGCCAGCAGTACCCAACAGGGAAGAAATGTTGAAGCTTTCTTT. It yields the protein CASSTQQGRNVEAFF.

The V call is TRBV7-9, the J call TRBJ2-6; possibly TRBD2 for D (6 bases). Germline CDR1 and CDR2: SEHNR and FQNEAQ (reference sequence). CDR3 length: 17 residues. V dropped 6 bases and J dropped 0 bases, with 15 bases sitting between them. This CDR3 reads CASRAGTQSSGANVLTF. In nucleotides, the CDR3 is TGTGCCAGCAGGGCCGGGACTCAAAGCTCTGGGGCCAACGTCCTGACTTTC.

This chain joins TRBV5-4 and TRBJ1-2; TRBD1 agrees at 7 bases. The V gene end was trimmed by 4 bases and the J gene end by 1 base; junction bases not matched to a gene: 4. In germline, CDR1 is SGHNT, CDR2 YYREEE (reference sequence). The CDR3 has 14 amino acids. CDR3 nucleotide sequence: TGTGCCAGCAGCCGGGACAGCTTTAACTATGGCTACACCTTC. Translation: CASSRDSFNYGYTF.

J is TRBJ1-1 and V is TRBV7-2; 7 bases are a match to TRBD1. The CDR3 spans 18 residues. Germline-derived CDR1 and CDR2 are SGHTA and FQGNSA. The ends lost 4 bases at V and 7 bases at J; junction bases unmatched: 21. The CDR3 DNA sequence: TGTGCCAGCAGCTCTCCCGTGGGGACAGTCGGCTGGGGGGGTGAAGCTTTCTTT. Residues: CASSSPVGTVGWGGEAFF.

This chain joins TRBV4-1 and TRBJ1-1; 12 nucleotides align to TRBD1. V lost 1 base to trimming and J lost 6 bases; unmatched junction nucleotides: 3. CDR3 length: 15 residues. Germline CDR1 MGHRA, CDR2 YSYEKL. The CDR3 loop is CASSQGDRGLAEAFF. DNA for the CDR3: TGCGCCAGCAGCCAAGGGGACAGGGGGCTCGCTGAAGCTTTCTTT.

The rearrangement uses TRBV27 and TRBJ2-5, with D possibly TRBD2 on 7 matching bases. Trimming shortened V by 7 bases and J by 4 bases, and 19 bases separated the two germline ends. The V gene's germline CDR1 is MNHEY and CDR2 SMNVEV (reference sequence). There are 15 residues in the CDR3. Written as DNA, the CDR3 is TGTGCCAGCAACAATAGGGGGGGGGCGGGAGAGACCCAGTACTTC. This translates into CASNNRGGAGETQYF.

The DNA for the CDR3 is TGTGCCAGCAGCTGGGGCGGGGGGCAAACAGATACGCAGTATTTT. Its translation: CASSWGGGQTDTQYF. V usage is TRBV7-6 and J usage is TRBJ2-3, with 8 bases identical to TRBD2. The germline V gene encodes CDR1 SGHVS and CDR2 FNYEAQ. V shed 4 bases, J shed 3 bases, and the junction held 6 bases outside the gene matches. The CDR3 consists of 15 residues.

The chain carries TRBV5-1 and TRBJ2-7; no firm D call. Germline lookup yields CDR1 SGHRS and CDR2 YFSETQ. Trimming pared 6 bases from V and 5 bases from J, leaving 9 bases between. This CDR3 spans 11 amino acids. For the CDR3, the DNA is TGCGCCAGCAAGGAGCACCACGAGCAGTACTTC. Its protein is CASKEHHEQYF.

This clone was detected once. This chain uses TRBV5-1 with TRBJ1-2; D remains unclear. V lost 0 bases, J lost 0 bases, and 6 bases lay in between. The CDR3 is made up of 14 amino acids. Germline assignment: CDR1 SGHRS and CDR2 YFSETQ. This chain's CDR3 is CASSLVGSNYGYTF. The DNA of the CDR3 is TGCGCCAGCAGCTTGGTGGGATCTAACTATGGCTACACCTTC.

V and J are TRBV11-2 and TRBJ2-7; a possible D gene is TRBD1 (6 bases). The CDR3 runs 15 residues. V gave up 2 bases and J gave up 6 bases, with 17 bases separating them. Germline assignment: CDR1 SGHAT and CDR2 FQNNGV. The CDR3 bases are TGTGCCAGCAGCTTAAGGGACACGGCCGGGGCCGAGCAGTACTTC. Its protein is CASSLRDTAGAEQYF. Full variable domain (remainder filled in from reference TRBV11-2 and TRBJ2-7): EAGVAQSPRYKIIEKRQSVAFWCNPISGHATLYWYQQILGQGPKLLIQFQNNGVVDDSQLPKDRFSAERLKGVDSTLKIQPAKLEDSAVYLCASSLRDTAGAEQYFGPGTRLTVT.

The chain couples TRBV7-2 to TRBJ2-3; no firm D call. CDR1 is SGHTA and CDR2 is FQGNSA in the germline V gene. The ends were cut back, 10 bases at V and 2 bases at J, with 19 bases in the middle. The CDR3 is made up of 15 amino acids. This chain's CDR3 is CATWAGTLSTDTQYF. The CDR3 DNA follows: TGTGCCACTTGGGCAGGTACCCTGTCCACAGATACGCAGTATTTT.